The clone carrying this T cell receptor beta chain appeared many times. No antigen is known for it. The CDR3 regions of TCR beta were amplified from RNA transcripts. HTBI primers were the set used in a first-round RT-PCR of the TCR CDR3. TCRdb reprocessed the multiplex PCR reads with MiXCR, giving one entry per CDR3 protein. The sample records nearly 600,000 distinct CDR3 sequences, more than 13% being singletons. V lost 4 bases and J 3 bases, leaving 12 bases between the germline ends. The germline V gene has CDR1 KGHSH and CDR2 LQKENI. The CDR3 spans 15 residues. With duration under 3 months, ophthalmopathy was active: Clinical Activity Score at least 3, NOSPECS at least 4. The study based diagnoses on clinical symptoms, serum thyroxine and TRAb, thyroid ultrasound and orbital computed tomography. The authors obtained PBMCs from more than 9.5 ml of fresh peripheral blood. These data belong to a study of T cells in Graves' hyperthyroidism and ophthalmopathy. Points from the study as a whole: The model predicted ophthalmopathy a median about 6.6 months before onset.

The clonotype comes from a woman under 30 with Graves' ophthalmopathy. This rearrangement joins TRBV18 to TRBJ2-2; tentatively, D is TRBD2 (6 bases). Sequences were obtained from blood. CDR3 loop: CASSRRDSDTGELFF. CDR3 DNA: TGTGCCAGCTCACGCCGGGACTCGGACACCGGGGAGCTGTTTTTT.